The table lists the clone carrying this TCR beta chain with a few counts. As yet, its antigen is unknown. These data originate in a study of T-cell memory formation after mild COVID-19. Whole-study results and caveats: Clones that contracted from day 15 to 85 were balanced CD4/CD8, while later expanders leaned CD4+.

After 5'RACE with constant-segment primers, TCR alpha and TCR beta cDNA libraries carrying sample barcodes and UMIs were obtained. TCRdb itself ran the 5' RACE reads through MiXCR, one entry per CDR3 protein. The sample has about 90,000 distinct CDR3 sequences; more than 13% are singletons. The CDR3 is 13 amino acids. V gave up 5 bases and J gave up 4 bases, with 12 bases separating them. V usage is TRBV12-3 or TRBV12-4 and J usage is TRBJ2-7; D gene uncertain. The origin of this receptor is a man younger than 35 who had mild COVID-19 (a few samples of this study predate the infection). Cell type and time point are not known. The material sequenced was PBMCs or a T cell subset sorted from them (not recorded which). DNA for the CDR3: TGTGCCAGCAGTCCCGCGGATGTTTACGAGCAGTACTTC. It yields the protein CASSPADVYEQYF.